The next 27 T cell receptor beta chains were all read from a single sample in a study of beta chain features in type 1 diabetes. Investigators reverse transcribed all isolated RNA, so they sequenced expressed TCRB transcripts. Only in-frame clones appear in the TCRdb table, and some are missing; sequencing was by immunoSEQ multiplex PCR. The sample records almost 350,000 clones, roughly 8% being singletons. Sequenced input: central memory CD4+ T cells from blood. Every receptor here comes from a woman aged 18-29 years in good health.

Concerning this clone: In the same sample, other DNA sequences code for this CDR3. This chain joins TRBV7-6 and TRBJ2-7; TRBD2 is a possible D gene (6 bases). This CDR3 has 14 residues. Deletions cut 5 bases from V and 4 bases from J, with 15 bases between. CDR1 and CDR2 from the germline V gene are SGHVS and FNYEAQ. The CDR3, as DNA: TGTGCCAGCAGCCCCCGAAGTAGCGGATACGAGCAGTACTTC. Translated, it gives CASSPRSSGYEQYF.

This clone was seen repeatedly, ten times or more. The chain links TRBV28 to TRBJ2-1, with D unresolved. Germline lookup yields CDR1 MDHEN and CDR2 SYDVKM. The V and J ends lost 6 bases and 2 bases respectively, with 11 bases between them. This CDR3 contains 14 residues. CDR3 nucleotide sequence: TGTGCCAGCAGACCTGCGTCCACCTACAATGAGCAGTTCTTC. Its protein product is CASRPASTYNEQFF. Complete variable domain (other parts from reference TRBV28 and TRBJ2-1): DVKVTQSSRYLVKRTGEKVFLECVQDMDHENMFWYRQDPGLGLRLIYFSYDVKMKEKGDIPEGYSVSREKKERFSLILESASTNQTSMYLCASRPASTYNEQFFGPGTRLTVL.

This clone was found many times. In DNA, the CDR3 is TGTGCCAGCAGTTCATTCCAGGGGGCGTTCGACGAGCAGTACTTC. This translates into CASSSFQGAFDEQYF. The V and J genes are TRBV28 and TRBJ2-7; 8 bases align to TRBD1. V gave up 4 bases and J gave up 5 bases; unmatched junction bases: 10. The CDR3 is 15 amino acids. The germline V gene encodes CDR1 MDHEN and CDR2 SYDVKM.

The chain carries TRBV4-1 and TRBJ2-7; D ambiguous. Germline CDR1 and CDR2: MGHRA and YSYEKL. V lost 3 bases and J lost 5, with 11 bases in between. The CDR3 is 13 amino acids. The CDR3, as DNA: TGCGCCAGCAGCCAGTCCCGGATCGACGAGCAGTACTTC. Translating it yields CASSQSRIDEQYF.

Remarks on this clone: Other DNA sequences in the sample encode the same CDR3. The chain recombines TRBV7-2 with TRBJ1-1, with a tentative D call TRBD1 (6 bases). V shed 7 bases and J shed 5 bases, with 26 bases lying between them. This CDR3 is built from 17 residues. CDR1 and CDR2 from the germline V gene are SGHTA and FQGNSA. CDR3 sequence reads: CASTFTRGDNGQTEAFF. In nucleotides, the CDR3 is TGTGCCAGCACCTTTACAAGAGGGGACAACGGACAGACTGAAGCTTTCTTT.

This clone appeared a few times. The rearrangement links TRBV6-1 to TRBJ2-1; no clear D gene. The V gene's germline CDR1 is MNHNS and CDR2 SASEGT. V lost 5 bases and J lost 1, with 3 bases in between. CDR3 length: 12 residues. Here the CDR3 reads CASSLSYNEQFF. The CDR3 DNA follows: TGTGCCAGCAGTCTTTCCTACAATGAGCAGTTCTTC.

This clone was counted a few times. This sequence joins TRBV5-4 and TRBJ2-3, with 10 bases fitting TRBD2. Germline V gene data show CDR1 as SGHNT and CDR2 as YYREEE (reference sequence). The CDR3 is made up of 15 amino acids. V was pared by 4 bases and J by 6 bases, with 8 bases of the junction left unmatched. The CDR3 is CASSPSGRAGDTQYF. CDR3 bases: TGTGCCAGCAGCCCCAGCGGGAGGGCCGGGGATACGCAGTATTTT.

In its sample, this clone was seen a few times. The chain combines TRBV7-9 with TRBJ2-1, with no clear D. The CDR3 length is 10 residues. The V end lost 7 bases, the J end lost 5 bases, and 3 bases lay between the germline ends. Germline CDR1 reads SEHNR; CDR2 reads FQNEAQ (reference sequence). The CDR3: CASTNNEQFF. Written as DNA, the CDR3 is TGTGCCAGCACCAACAATGAGCAGTTCTTC. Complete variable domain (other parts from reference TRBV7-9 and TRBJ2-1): DTGVSQNPRHKITKRGQNVTFRCDPISEHNRLYWYRQTLGQGPEFLTYFQNEAQLEKSRLLSDRFSAERPKGSFSTLEIQRTEQGDSAMYLCASTNNEQFFGPGTRLTVL.

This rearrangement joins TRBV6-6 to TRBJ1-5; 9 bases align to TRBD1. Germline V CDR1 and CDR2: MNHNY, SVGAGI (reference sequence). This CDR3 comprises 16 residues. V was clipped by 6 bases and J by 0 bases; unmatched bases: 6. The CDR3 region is CASRDGTGYSNQPQHF. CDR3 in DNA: TGTGCCAGCAGGGACGGGACAGGGTATAGCAATCAGCCCCAGCATTTT.

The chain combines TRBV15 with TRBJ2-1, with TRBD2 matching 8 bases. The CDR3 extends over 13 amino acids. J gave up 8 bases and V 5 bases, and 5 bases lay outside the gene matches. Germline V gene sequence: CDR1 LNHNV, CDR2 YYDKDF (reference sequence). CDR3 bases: TGTGCCACCAGCTACCGGGGGGGAGATGAGCAGTTCTTC. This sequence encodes CATSYRGGDEQFF.

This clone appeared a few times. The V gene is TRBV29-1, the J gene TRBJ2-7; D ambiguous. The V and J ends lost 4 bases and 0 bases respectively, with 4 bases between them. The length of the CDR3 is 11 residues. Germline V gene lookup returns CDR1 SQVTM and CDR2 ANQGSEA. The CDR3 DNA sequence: TGCAGCGTTGCACACTCCTACGAGCAGTACTTC. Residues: CSVAHSYEQYF.

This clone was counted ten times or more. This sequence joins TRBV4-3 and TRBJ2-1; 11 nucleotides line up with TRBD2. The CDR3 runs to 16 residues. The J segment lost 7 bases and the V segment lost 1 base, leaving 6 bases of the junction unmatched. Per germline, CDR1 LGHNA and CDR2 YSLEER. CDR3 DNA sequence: TGCGCCAGCAGCCAAGTTAGCGGGAGGGCACGGAATGAGCAGTTCTTC. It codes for CASSQVSGRARNEQFF.

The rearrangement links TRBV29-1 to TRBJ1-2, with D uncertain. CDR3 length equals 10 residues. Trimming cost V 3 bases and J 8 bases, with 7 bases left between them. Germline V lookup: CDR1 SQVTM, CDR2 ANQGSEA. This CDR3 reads CSVDQYGYTF. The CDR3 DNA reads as TGCAGCGTTGATCAGTACGGCTACACCTTC.

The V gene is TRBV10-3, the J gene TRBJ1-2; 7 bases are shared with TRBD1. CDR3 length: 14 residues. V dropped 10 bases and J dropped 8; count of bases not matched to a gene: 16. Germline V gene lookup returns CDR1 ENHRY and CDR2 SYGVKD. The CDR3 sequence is CATVTGATPTGYTF. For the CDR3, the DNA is TGTGCCACCGTTACAGGGGCCACTCCTACCGGCTACACCTTC.

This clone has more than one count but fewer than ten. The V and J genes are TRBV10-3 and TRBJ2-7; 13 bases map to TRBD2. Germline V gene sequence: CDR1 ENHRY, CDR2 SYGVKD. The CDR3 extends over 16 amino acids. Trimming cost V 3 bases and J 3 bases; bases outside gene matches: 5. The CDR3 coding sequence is TGTGCCATCAGTGATCCCGGACTAGCGGGGGACTACGAGCAGTACTTC. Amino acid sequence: CAISDPGLAGDYEQYF.

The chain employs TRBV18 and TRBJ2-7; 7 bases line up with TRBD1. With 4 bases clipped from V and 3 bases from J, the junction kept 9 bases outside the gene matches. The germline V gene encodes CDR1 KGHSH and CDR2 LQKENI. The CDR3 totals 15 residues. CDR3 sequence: CASSRTGTDVYEQYF. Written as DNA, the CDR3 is TGTGCCAGCTCACGCACCGGGACAGATGTCTACGAGCAGTACTTC.

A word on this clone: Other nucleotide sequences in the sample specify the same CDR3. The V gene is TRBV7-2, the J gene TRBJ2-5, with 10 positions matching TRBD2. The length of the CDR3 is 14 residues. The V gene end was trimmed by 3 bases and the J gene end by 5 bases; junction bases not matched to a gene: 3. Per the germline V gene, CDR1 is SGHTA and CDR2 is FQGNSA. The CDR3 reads CASSLGLARETQYF. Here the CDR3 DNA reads TGTGCCAGCAGCTTGGGACTAGCGCGGGAGACCCAGTACTTC. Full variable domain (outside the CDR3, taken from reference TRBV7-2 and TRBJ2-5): GAGVSQSPSNKVTEKGKDVELRCDPISGHTALYWYRQSLGQGLEFLIYFQGNSAPDKSGLPSDRFSAERTGGSVSTLTIQRTQQEDSAVYLCASSLGLARETQYFGPGTRLLVL.

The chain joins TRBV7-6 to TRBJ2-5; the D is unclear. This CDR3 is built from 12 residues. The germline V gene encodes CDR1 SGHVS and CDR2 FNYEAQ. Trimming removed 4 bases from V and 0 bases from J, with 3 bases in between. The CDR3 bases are TGTGCCAGCAGCTCCGACCAAGAGACCCAGTACTTC. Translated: CASSSDQETQYF. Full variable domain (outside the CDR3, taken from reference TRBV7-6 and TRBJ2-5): GAGVSQSPRYKVTKRGQDVALRCDPISGHVSLYWYRQALGQGPEFLTYFNYEAQQDKSGLPNDRFSAERPEGSISTLTIQRTEQRDSAMYRCASSSDQETQYFGPGTRLLVL.

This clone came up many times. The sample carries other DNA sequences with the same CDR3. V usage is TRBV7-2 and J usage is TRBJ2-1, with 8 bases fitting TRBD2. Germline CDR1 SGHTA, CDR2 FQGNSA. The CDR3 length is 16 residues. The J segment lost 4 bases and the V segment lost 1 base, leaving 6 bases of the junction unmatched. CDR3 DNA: TGTGCCAGCAGCTTAGTAGTACGGGAGGGGTACAATGAGCAGTTCTTC. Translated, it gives CASSLVVREGYNEQFF.

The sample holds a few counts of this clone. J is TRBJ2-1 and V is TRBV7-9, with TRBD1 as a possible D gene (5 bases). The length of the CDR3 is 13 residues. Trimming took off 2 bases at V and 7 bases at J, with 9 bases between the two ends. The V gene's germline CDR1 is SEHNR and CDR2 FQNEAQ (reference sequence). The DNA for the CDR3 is TGTGCCAGCAGCTTACTTGACAGTAATGAGCAGTTCTTC. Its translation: CASSLLDSNEQFF.

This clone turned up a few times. CDR3 sequence reads: CASSLRAASEAFF. The CDR3 coding sequence is TGTGCCAGCAGCTTAAGGGCGGCCAGTGAAGCTTTCTTT. This chain links TRBV7-2 with TRBJ1-1; no clear D gene. Trimming removed 2 bases from V and 7 bases from J, with 11 bases in between. Germline loops: CDR1 SGHTA, CDR2 FQGNSA. This CDR3 spans 13 amino acids.

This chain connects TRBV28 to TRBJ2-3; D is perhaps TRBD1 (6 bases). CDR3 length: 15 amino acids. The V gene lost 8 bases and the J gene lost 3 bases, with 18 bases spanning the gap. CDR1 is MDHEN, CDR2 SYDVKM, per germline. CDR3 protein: CASLRVGGETDTQYF. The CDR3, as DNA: TGTGCCAGCCTTCGAGTTGGGGGCGAGACAGATACGCAGTATTTT. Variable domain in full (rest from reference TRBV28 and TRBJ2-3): DVKVTQSSRYLVKRTGEKVFLECVQDMDHENMFWYRQDPGLGLRLIYFSYDVKMKEKGDIPEGYSVSREKKERFSLILESASTNQTSMYLCASLRVGGETDTQYFGPGTRLTVL.

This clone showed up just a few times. The CDR3 coding sequence is TGTGCCAGCAGCTTGTCGGGAGGGAATTACTACGAGCAGTACTTC. Residues: CASSLSGGNYYEQYF. The rearrangement joins TRBV7-3 to TRBJ2-7; TRBD2 matches at 8 bases. CDR3 length: 15 residues. V lost 3 bases to trimming and J lost 3 bases; unmatched junction nucleotides: 7. CDR1 is SGHTA and CDR2 is FQGTGA in the germline V gene.

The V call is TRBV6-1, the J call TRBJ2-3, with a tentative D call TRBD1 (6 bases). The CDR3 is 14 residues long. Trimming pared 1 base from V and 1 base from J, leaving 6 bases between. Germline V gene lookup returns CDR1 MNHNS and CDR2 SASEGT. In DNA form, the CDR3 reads TGTGCCAGCAGTGAAGGACAGGGCACAGATACGCAGTATTTT. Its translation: CASSEGQGTDTQYF.

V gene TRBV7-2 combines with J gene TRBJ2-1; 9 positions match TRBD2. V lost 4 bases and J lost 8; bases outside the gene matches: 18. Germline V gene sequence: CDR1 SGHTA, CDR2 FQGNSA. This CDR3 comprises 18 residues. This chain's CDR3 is CASSSTTPGLAWSDEQFF. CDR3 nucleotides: TGTGCCAGCAGCTCCACTACGCCGGGACTAGCATGGTCCGATGAGCAGTTCTTC. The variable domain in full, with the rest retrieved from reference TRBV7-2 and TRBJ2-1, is GAGVSQSPSNKVTEKGKDVELRCDPISGHTALYWYRQSLGQGLEFLIYFQGNSAPDKSGLPSDRFSAERTGGSVSTLTIQRTQQEDSAVYLCASSSTTPGLAWSDEQFFGPGTRLTVL.

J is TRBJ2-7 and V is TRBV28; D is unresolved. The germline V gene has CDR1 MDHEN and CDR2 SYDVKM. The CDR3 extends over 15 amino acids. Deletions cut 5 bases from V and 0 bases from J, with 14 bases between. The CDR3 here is CASSELLVRSYEQYF. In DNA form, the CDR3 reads TGTGCCAGCAGTGAACTTCTAGTACGCTCCTACGAGCAGTACTTC.

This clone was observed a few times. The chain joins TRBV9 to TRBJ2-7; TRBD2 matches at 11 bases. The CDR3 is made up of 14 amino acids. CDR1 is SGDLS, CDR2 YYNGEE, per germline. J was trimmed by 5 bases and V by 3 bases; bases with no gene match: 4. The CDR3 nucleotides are TGTGCCAGCAGCGCGGGACTAGCGGCCGACGAGCAGTACTTC. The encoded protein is CASSAGLAADEQYF. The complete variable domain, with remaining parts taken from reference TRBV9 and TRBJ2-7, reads DSGVTQTPKHLITATGQRVTLRCSPRSGDLSVYWYQQSLDQGLQFLIQYYNGEERAKGNILERFSAQQFPDLHSELNLSSLELGDSALYFCASSAGLAADEQYFGPGTRLTVT.